This T cell receptor (beta chain) originates from a study of cytomegalovirus exposure and HLA in healthy donors. Turning to the study itself: Genotyping of 300 to 450 donors showed that about 83% belonged to the Caucasian-associated ancestry cluster. Study-wide points: A prior analysis recorded that most TCR beta V segments were productive about 90% or about 30% of the time. Available immune exposure information covered CMV serostatus only. After further analysis at a later stage, 16,951 TCR beta sequences were associated with HLA alleles at 0.05 false discovery rate.

The CDR3 is 15 amino acids. V shed 4 bases and J 9 bases; nucleotides not matched to a gene: 11. CDR1 and CDR2 from the germline V gene are MDHEN and SYDVKM. This clone appeared once. What it binds is unknown. With 60 Vbeta and 13 Jbeta primers, the PCR was carried out. Method: immunoSEQ multiplex PCR; TCRdb's copy keeps in-frame clones and lacks some. The repertoire holds about 160,000 clones, over 75% seen once, with about 4.5% in the top ten. The origin of this receptor is a man in his forties or fifties in good health and CMV-seronegative. Sequencing used PBMCs. The V gene is TRBV28, the J gene TRBJ2-1, with 8 bases fitting TRBD2. The CDR3 coding sequence is TGTGCCAGCAGTTCACCGGGACTAGGGGCCAGTGAGCAGTTCTTC. This codes for CASSSPGLGASEQFF.